This record looks at one T cell receptor beta chain sequence and its context. Its target is not known. This record belongs to a study of T cell responses to AZD1222 COVID-19 vaccine. Study-wide results and limits: Just a handful of AZD1222 recipients were seropositive at baseline. Increases in Spike-specific TCR breadth and depth were seen after two AZD1222 doses.

This CDR3 contains 12 residues. Trimming cost V 7 bases and J 8 bases, with 14 bases left between them. Method: immunoSEQ multiplex PCR; TCRdb's copy keeps in-frame clones and lacks some. Found here are 200,000 or so clones, just over 85% of them singletons; the top ten hold 7.7%. Sequences were derived from peripheral blood, sampled on day 0 of AZD1222 vaccination. The sequence came from an adult in good health. V and J are TRBV12-3 or TRBV12-4 and TRBJ1-2, with D possibly TRBD1 on 6 matching bases. The CDR3 protein is CASTRGGRGYTF. The DNA of the CDR3 is TGTGCCAGCACCCGCGGGGGGCGAGGCTACACCTTC.